Presented here are 15 T cell receptor beta chains from one specimen sequenced in a study of shared clonotypes between healthy human individuals. Profiling relied on immunoSEQ multiplex PCR, and the TCRdb table lists in-frame clones only, not all of them. The data show approximately 980,000 clones, less than 85% seen once. The sample was memory CD4+ T cells sorted from blood. Noted subset: CD45RA-negative fraction. These receptors all come from a man aged 18 to 30 in good health.

J is TRBJ2-5 and V is TRBV4-3; possibly TRBD1 for D (6 bases). CDR3 length: 15 amino acids. Germline V gene lookup returns CDR1 LGHNA and CDR2 YSLEER. V was cut by 2 bases and J by 5 bases, with 15 bases left in between. The CDR3 DNA is TGCGCCAGCAGCCAATACTCCGGGACAACGGAGACCCAGTACTTC. Encoded protein: CASSQYSGTTETQYF.

The chain links TRBV15 to TRBJ2-2; D is undetermined. This CDR3 has 15 amino acids. With 1 base removed from V and 3 bases from J, the gap between germline ends came to 9 bases. Germline CDR1 LNHNV, CDR2 YYDKDF (reference sequence). CDR3 nucleotide sequence: TGTGCCACCAGCAGAGTGGGCAGTGACACCGGGGAGCTGTTTTTT. This translates into CATSRVGSDTGELFF.

V usage is TRBV6-1 and J usage is TRBJ2-5, with D unresolved. Germline V gene lookup returns CDR1 MNHNS and CDR2 SASEGT. This CDR3 region has 17 residues. The ends were cut back, 0 bases at V and 0 bases at J, with 14 bases in the middle. The CDR3 coding sequence is TGTGCCAGCAGTGAAGCGCAATATACGGAGTACCAAGAGACCCAGTACTTC. This translates into CASSEAQYTEYQETQYF.

V is TRBV10-2 and J is TRBJ1-3, with 7 bases aligning to TRBD1. The CDR3 has 14 residues. V shed 8 bases, J shed 2 bases, and the junction held 6 bases outside the gene matches. Germline V lookup: CDR1 WSHSY, CDR2 SAAADI. CDR3 coding DNA: TGCGCCAGCCGTCCGACAGGGACTGGAAACACCATATATTTT. Residues: CASRPTGTGNTIYF.

The chain carries TRBV27 and TRBJ2-1; 13 bases are a match to TRBD2. The CDR3 is made up of 15 amino acids. The germline V gene has CDR1 MNHEY and CDR2 SMNVEV (reference sequence). V lost 6 bases, J lost 7 bases, and 6 bases stayed unmatched. CDR3 sequence (DNA): TGTGCCAGCAGACAGGGACTAGCGGGACTTAATGAGCAGTTCTTC. It is translated as CASRQGLAGLNEQFF.

V is TRBV7-2 and J is TRBJ2-5, with D tentatively TRBD1 or TRBD2 (5 bases each). The CDR3 runs to 14 residues. Trimming removed 5 bases at V and 9 bases at J, with 19 bases between. Germline values: CDR1 SGHTA, CDR2 FQGNSA. The CDR3 sequence: CASSTYRDPRAQYF. In DNA, the CDR3 is TGTGCCAGCAGCACATACCGGGACCCAAGGGCCCAGTACTTC.

The chain combines TRBV10-3 with TRBJ1-4; a possible D gene is TRBD1 (6 bases). The germline CDR1 and CDR2 sequences are ENHRY and SYGVKD. The germline V and J ends were trimmed by 3 bases and 8 bases, with 16 bases remaining between them. The CDR3 runs 15 residues. This chain's CDR3 is CAISDLASRGEKLFF. Here the CDR3 DNA reads TGTGCCATCAGTGATCTAGCCTCGAGGGGGGAAAAACTGTTTTTT.

The chain combines TRBV28 with TRBJ1-2, with no clear D. The germline V gene encodes CDR1 MDHEN and CDR2 SYDVKM. This CDR3 has 13 residues. Trimming removed 2 bases from V and 6 bases from J, with 10 bases in between. The CDR3: CASSLQGNNGYTF. The CDR3 DNA sequence: TGTGCCAGCAGTTTACAAGGAAATAATGGCTACACCTTC.

This clone was recorded at least ten times. This chain uses TRBV5-1 with TRBJ2-1; perhaps TRBD2 as D (6 bases). This CDR3 is built from 14 residues. The germline V and J ends were trimmed by 4 bases and 2 bases, with 10 bases remaining between them. From germline, CDR1 is SGHRS and CDR2 YFSETQ. The CDR3 sequence is CASSGERAYNEQFF. The CDR3, as DNA: TGCGCCAGCAGCGGTGAGCGGGCCTACAATGAGCAGTTCTTC.

This sequence joins TRBV27 and TRBJ2-3; TRBD2 matches 12 bases. CDR1 and CDR2 (germline): MNHEY, SMNVEV (reference sequence). The J segment lost 3 bases and the V segment lost 10 bases, leaving 8 bases of the junction unmatched. The CDR3 is 15 residues long. The CDR3 bases are TGTGCCACTGAGACTAGCGGGGGTATGACAGATACGCAGTATTTT. Translated, it gives CATETSGGMTDTQYF.

V usage is TRBV6-1 and J usage is TRBJ2-2, with TRBD2 identical over 7 bases. Per germline, CDR1 MNHNS and CDR2 SASEGT. The CDR3 has 15 residues. J lost 3 bases, V lost 8 bases, and 9 bases had no gene match. This CDR3 reads CASGASGAYTGELFF. DNA of the CDR3: TGTGCCAGCGGGGCCAGCGGGGCGTACACCGGGGAGCTGTTTTTT.

This chain joins TRBV9 and TRBJ2-7; 7 nucleotides line up with TRBD1. The ends lost 4 bases at V and 7 bases at J; junction bases unmatched: 11. Germline lookup yields CDR1 SGDLS and CDR2 YYNGEE. The CDR3 is made up of 14 amino acids. The CDR3 coding sequence is TGTGCCAGCAGCACCAGACAGGGAATTTGGGAGCAGTACTTC. Its protein is CASSTRQGIWEQYF.

As concerns this clone: Compared with germline, one end of the junction differs, possibly owing to a read error. The chain couples TRBV10-2 to TRBJ2-5; 11 bases fit TRBD2. Germline CDR1 WSHSY, CDR2 SAAADI. The CDR3 is made up of 14 amino acids. The CDR3 reads CASSGTSGREAQYF. CDR3 in DNA: TGCGCCAGCAGTGGCACTAGCGGGAGAGAGGCCCAGTACTTC.

The chain recombines TRBV19 with TRBJ1-5; TRBD1 matches 8 bases. Germline CDR1 reads LNHDA; CDR2 reads SQIVND (reference sequence). Trimming cost V 4 bases and J 5 bases; bases outside gene matches: 7. The CDR3 loop spans 15 amino acids. Here the CDR3 reads CASSTTGAKYQPQHF. CDR3 DNA sequence: TGTGCCAGTAGTACGACAGGGGCAAAATATCAGCCCCAGCATTTT. The full variable domain, completed using reference TRBV19 and TRBJ1-5, is DGGITQSPKYLFRKEGQNVTLSCEQNLNHDAMYWYRQDPGQGLRLIYYSQIVNDFQKGDIAEGYSVSREKKESFPLTVTSAQKNPTAFYLCASSTTGAKYQPQHFGDGTRLSIL.

In the case of this clone: Other DNA sequences within the sample encode an identical CDR3. The rearrangement links TRBV5-4 to TRBJ1-1; D unresolved. Germline V gene lookup returns CDR1 SGHNT and CDR2 YYREEE (reference sequence). CDR3 length equals 12 residues. Trimming left V 4 bases short and J 1 base short, with 5 bases between. Written as DNA, the CDR3 is TGTGCCAGCAGCCCCAGGAACACTGAAGCTTTCTTT. Amino acids: CASSPRNTEAFF.